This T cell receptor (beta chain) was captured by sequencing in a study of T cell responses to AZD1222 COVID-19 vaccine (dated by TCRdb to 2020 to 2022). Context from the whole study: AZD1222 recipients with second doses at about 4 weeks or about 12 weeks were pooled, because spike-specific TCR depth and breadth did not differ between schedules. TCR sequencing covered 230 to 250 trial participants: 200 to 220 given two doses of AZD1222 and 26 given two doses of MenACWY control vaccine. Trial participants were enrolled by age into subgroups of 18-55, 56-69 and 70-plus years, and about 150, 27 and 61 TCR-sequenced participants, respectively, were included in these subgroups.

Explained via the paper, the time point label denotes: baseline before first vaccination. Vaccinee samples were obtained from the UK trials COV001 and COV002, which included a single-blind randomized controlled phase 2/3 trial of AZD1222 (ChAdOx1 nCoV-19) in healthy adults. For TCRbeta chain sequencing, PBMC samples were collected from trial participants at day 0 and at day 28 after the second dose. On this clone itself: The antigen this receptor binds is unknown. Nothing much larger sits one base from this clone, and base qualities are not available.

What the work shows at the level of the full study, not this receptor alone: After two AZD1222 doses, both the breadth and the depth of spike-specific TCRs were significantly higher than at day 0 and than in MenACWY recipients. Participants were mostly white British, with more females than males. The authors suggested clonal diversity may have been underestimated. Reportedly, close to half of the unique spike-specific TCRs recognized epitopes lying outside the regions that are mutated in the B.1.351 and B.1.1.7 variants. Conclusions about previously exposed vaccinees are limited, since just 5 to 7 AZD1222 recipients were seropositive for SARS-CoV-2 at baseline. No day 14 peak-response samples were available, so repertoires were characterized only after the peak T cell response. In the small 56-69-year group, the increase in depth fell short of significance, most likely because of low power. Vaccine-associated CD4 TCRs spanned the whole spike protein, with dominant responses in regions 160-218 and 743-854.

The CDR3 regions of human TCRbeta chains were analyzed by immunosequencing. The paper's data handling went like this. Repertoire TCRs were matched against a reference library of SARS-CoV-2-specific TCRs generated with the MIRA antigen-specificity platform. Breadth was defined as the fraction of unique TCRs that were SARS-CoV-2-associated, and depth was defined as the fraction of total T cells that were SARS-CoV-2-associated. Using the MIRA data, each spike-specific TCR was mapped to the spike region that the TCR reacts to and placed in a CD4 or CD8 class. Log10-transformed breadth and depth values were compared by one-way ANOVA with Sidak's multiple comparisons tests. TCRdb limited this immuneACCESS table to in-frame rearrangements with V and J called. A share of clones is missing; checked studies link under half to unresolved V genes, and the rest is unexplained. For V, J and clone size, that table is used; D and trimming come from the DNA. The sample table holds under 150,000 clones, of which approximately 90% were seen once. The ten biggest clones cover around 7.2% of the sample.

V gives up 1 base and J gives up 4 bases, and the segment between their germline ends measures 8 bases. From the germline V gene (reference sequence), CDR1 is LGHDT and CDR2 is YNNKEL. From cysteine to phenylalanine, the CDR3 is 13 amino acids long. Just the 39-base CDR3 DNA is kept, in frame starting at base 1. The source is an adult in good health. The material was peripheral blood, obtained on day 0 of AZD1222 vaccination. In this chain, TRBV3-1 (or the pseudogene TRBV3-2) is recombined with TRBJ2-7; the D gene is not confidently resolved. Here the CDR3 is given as CASSQGDGYEQYF. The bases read TGTGCCAGCAGCCAAGGGGATGGATACGAGCAGTACTTC.